Shown below are 23 T cell receptor beta chains from a single sample sequenced in a study of T cell responses to AZD1222 COVID-19 vaccine. The protocol was immunoSEQ multiplex PCR, while the TCRdb copy is restricted to in-frame clones and leaves out a portion. This table has 20,000 to 25,000 clones, approximately 80% appearing once. The sample in question was peripheral blood, obtained on day 0 of AZD1222 vaccination. The source is an adult in good health.

In this sample, this clone turned up a few times. This chain connects TRBV5-4 to TRBJ2-3, with a possible D match to TRBD2 (5 bases). CDR1 SGHNT and CDR2 YYREEE come from the germline V gene (reference sequence). The V and J ends lost 0 bases and 3 bases respectively, with 11 bases between them. The CDR3 runs to 15 residues. The CDR3 reads CASSLASGITDTQYF. The CDR3 DNA reads TGTGCCAGCAGCTTGGCCTCGGGGATTACAGATACGCAGTATTTT.

This chain connects TRBV9 to TRBJ1-3; TRBD1 aligns across 7 bases. Unmatched junction bases numbered 6, after V lost 3 bases and J lost 3 bases. This CDR3 region has 15 residues. Germline-derived CDR1 and CDR2 are SGDLS and YYNGEE. The CDR3 region is CASSAGQAYGNTIYF. The CDR3 region has the DNA TGTGCCAGCAGCGCTGGACAGGCCTATGGAAACACCATATATTTT.

The chain joins TRBV5-1 to TRBJ2-7; weak D call: TRBD1 (6 bases). The CDR3 is made up of 14 amino acids. Per the germline V gene, CDR1 is SGHRS and CDR2 is YFSETQ. V was trimmed by 4 bases and J by 1 base, leaving 12 bases between them. The CDR3 spells CASSKLDSSYEQYF. The CDR3 bases are TGCGCCAGCAGCAAACTGGACAGTTCCTACGAGCAGTACTTC.

The rearrangement joins TRBV29-1 to TRBJ2-5; 11 bases fit TRBD1. The V and J ends lost 4 bases and 1 base, in that order; junction bases with no gene match: 8. CDR1 SQVTM and CDR2 ANQGSEA come from the germline V gene. This CDR3 contains 16 residues. CDR3 loop: CSVAGTGGSFQETQYF. CDR3 coding DNA: TGCAGCGTTGCCGGGACAGGGGGTTCTTTCCAAGAGACCCAGTACTTC.

The chain carries TRBV18 and TRBJ2-1; possibly TRBD1 for D (5 bases). Germline lookup yields CDR1 KGHSH and CDR2 LQKENI. V was shortened by 3 bases and J by 8 bases, with 8 bases between the two germline ends. The CDR3 sequence is 12 residues long. CDR3 residues: CASSPGRDEQFF. CDR3 DNA: TGTGCCAGCTCACCGGGCAGGGATGAGCAGTTCTTC.

This clone has just a few counts. V and J are TRBV7-2 and TRBJ1-5, with D uncertain. Germline V lookup: CDR1 SGHTA, CDR2 FQGNSA. This CDR3 region has 13 residues. The V and J ends lost 5 bases and 0 bases respectively, with 5 bases between them. The CDR3 region has the DNA TGTGCCAGCAGCCCGGATAGCAATCAGCCCCAGCATTTT. It yields the protein CASSPDSNQPQHF.

The V and J genes are TRBV28 and TRBJ1-1; unclear D gene. The CDR3 loop spans 8 amino acids. The germline V gene has CDR1 MDHEN and CDR2 SYDVKM. Trimming removed 11 bases at V and 8 bases at J, with 6 bases between. CDR3: CAPQEAFF. CDR3 coding DNA: TGTGCCCCCCAGGAAGCTTTCTTT.

This chain uses TRBV7-9 with TRBJ2-1; no clear D gene. The germline V and J ends were trimmed by 6 bases and 6 bases, with 6 bases remaining between them. Germline CDR1 and CDR2: SEHNR and FQNEAQ (reference sequence). The CDR3 totals 11 residues. CDR3 sequence: CASSLSNEQFF. DNA for the CDR3: TGTGCCAGCAGTTTATCCAATGAGCAGTTCTTC.

V usage is TRBV2 and J usage is TRBJ1-5; a possible D gene is TRBD1 (5 bases). Germline-derived CDR1 and CDR2 are SNHLY and FYNNEI. The CDR3 runs to 17 residues. Trimming took 6 bases from V and 0 from J, leaving 18 bases between them. The CDR3 loop is CASSDPGLTYSNQPQHF. The CDR3 DNA reads as TGTGCCAGCAGCGATCCGGGACTCACATATAGCAATCAGCCCCAGCATTTT.

This chain connects TRBV7-3 to TRBJ2-2; D remains unclear. The V end was cut by 6 bases, the J end by 6 bases, with 14 bases between. Germline loops: CDR1 SGHTA, CDR2 FQGTGA. The CDR3 has 14 amino acids. The CDR3 sequence: CASSHGRQAGELFF. In DNA, the CDR3 is TGTGCCAGCAGTCACGGGCGGCAGGCCGGGGAGCTGTTTTTT.

A note on this clone: One junction end does not reproduce the germline sequence, and a read error may be involved. The CDR3 here is CASSYGTDRHF. The DNA of the CDR3 is TGCGCCAGCAGCTACGGGACAGACCGGCACTTC. The chain employs TRBV5-1 and TRBJ2-7; 7 nucleotides line up with TRBD1. The CDR3 totals 11 residues. Germline V gene data show CDR1 as SGHRS and CDR2 as YFSETQ.

The CDR3 DNA follows: TGTGCCAGCAATCCAGGGGGTATTGGCTATGGCTACACCTTC. Protein product: CASNPGGIGYGYTF. J is TRBJ1-2 and V is TRBV27; TRBD1 agrees at 7 bases. Germline V gives CDR1 MNHEY, CDR2 SMNVEV (reference sequence). This CDR3 spans 14 amino acids. J gave up 4 bases and V 7 bases, and 9 bases lay outside the gene matches.

The V and J genes are TRBV20-1 and TRBJ2-1; D may correspond to TRBD1 or TRBD2 (5 bases each). Germline V CDR1 and CDR2: DFQATT, SNEGSKA (reference sequence). Deletions cut 3 bases from V and 3 bases from J, with 12 bases between. The CDR3 totals 14 residues. The CDR3 DNA is TGCAGTGCTAGTAGGGGTGGGGGCTACAATGAGCAGTTCTTC. Its protein is CSASRGGGYNEQFF.

The chain couples TRBV7-9 to TRBJ1-2; D remains ambiguous. The length of the CDR3 is 13 residues. Trimming shortened V by 1 base and J by 4 bases, and 7 bases separated the two germline ends. CDR1 and CDR2 (germline): SEHNR, FQNEAQ (reference sequence). The CDR3 region is CASSLGEFYGYTF. For the CDR3, the DNA is TGTGCCAGCAGCTTAGGGGAGTTCTATGGCTACACCTTC.

J is TRBJ1-1 and V is TRBV10-3, with unresolved D. The germline V gene encodes CDR1 ENHRY and CDR2 SYGVKD. The V end was cut by 4 bases, the J end by 7 bases, with 10 bases between. This CDR3 is 12 amino acids long. Here the CDR3 reads CAISGAQGEAFF. The DNA of the CDR3 is TGTGCCATCAGTGGGGCCCAAGGTGAAGCTTTCTTT.

The chain uses TRBV28 and TRBJ2-7; 10 nucleotides line up with TRBD1. Germline V lookup: CDR1 MDHEN, CDR2 SYDVKM. V was clipped by 3 bases and J by 4 bases; unmatched bases: 3. The CDR3 consists of 14 residues. CDR3 region: CASSLGTGEYEQYF. As DNA, the CDR3 is TGTGCCAGCAGTTTGGGGACAGGGGAATACGAGCAGTACTTC.

This rearrangement joins TRBV19 to TRBJ2-7; D gene ambiguous. The CDR3 consists of 13 residues. CDR1 is LNHDA, CDR2 SQIVND, per germline (reference sequence). V lost 3 bases to trimming and J lost 1 base, with 7 bases between them. The CDR3 sequence is CASSIAQSYEQYF. As DNA, the CDR3 is TGTGCCAGTAGTATTGCACAGTCCTACGAGCAGTACTTC. The whole variable domain, filled in from reference TRBV19 and TRBJ2-7, reads DGGITQSPKYLFRKEGQNVTLSCEQNLNHDAMYWYRQDPGQGLRLIYYSQIVNDFQKGDIAEGYSVSREKKESFPLTVTSAQKNPTAFYLCASSIAQSYEQYFGPGTRLTVT.

The V call is TRBV27, the J call TRBJ2-1; D is possibly TRBD1 (7 bases). V was shortened by 5 bases and J by 2 bases, with 10 bases between the two germline ends. CDR1 and CDR2 (germline): MNHEY, SMNVEV (reference sequence). The CDR3 is made up of 14 amino acids. The CDR3 bases are TGTGCCAGCAGTGGGGGGACAGCCTACAATGAGCAGTTCTTC. Amino acids: CASSGGTAYNEQFF.

The rearrangement links TRBV19 to TRBJ2-1; 10 bases are a match to TRBD2. CDR1 is LNHDA and CDR2 is SQIVND in the germline V gene (reference sequence). The CDR3 has 15 residues. V was pared by 5 bases and J by 7 bases, with 8 bases of the junction left unmatched. CDR3 in DNA: TGTGCCAGTAGTCCCCTAGCGGGAGTGGTGAATGAGCAGTTCTTC. This encodes CASSPLAGVVNEQFF.

The chain uses TRBV28 and TRBJ1-1; maybe TRBD1 (5 bases). V lost 6 bases and J lost 4, with 15 bases in between. The germline gives CDR1 MDHEN, CDR2 SYDVKM. This CDR3 has 14 amino acids. In DNA, the CDR3 is TGTGCCAGCAGGGGGGGGACGGGTGGCACTGAAGCTTTCTTT. This encodes CASRGGTGGTEAFF.

V is TRBV4-2 and J is TRBJ2-1; 7 bases match TRBD2. CDR1 is LGHNA, CDR2 YNFKEQ, per germline. With V trimmed by 5 bases and J by 6 bases, 13 bases remained unmatched. This CDR3 is built from 16 residues. CDR3 coding DNA: TGTGCCAGCAGCAACTTCGGGGGGAGGGAGGGCAATGAGCAGTTCTTC. It yields the protein CASSNFGGREGNEQFF.

The CDR3 here is CAGRSSYNSPLHF. The CDR3 DNA reads TGTGCCGGGAGAAGCTCCTATAATTCACCCCTCCACTTT. The chain joins TRBV6-5 to TRBJ1-6; no clear D. This CDR3 comprises 13 residues. The V gene lost 11 bases and the J gene lost 0 bases, with 8 bases spanning the gap. Germline V gene lookup returns CDR1 MNHEY and CDR2 SVGAGI.

This chain connects TRBV7-6 to TRBJ2-7; possible D gene TRBD2, 6 bases. From germline, CDR1 is SGHVS and CDR2 FNYEAQ. CDR3 length: 13 residues. The V end lost 5 bases, the J end lost 3 bases, and 11 bases lay between the germline ends. CDR3 coding DNA: TGTGCCAGCAGCCAACGGGAGCTCTACGAGCAGTACTTC. This gives the protein CASSQRELYEQYF.